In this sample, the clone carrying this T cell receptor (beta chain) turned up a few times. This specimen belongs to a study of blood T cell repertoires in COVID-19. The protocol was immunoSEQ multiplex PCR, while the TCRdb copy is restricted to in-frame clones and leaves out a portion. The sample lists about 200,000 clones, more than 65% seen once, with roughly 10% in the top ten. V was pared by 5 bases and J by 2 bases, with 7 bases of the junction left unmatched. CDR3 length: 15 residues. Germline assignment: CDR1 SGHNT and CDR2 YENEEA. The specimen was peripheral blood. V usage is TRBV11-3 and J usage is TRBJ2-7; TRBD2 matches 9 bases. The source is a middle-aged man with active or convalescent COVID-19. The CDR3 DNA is TGTGCCAGCAGCCGGGGCGGCGGGAGGGCCTACGAGCAGTACTTC. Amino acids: CASSRGGGRAYEQYF.